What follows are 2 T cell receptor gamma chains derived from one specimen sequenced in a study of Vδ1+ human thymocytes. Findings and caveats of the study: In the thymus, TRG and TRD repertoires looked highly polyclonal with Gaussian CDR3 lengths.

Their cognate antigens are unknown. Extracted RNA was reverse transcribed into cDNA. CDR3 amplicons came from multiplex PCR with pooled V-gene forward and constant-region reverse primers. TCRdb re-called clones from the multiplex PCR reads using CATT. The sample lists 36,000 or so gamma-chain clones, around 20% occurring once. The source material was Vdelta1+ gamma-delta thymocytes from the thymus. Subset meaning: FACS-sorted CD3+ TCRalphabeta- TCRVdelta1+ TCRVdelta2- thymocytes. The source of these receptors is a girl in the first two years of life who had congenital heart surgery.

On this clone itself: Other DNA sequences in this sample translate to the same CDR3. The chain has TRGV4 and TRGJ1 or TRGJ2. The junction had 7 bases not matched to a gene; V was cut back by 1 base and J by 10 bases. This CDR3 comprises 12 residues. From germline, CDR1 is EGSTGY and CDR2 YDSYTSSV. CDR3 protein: CATWDGPLKKLF. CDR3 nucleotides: TGTGCCACCTGGGATGGCCCACTAAAGAAACTCTTT.

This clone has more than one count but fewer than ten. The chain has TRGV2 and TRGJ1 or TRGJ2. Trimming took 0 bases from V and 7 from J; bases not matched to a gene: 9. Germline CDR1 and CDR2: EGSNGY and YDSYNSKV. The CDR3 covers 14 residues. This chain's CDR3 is CATWDGQDPYKKLF. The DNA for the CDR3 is TGTGCCACCTGGGACGGGCAAGACCCCTATAAGAAACTCTTT.